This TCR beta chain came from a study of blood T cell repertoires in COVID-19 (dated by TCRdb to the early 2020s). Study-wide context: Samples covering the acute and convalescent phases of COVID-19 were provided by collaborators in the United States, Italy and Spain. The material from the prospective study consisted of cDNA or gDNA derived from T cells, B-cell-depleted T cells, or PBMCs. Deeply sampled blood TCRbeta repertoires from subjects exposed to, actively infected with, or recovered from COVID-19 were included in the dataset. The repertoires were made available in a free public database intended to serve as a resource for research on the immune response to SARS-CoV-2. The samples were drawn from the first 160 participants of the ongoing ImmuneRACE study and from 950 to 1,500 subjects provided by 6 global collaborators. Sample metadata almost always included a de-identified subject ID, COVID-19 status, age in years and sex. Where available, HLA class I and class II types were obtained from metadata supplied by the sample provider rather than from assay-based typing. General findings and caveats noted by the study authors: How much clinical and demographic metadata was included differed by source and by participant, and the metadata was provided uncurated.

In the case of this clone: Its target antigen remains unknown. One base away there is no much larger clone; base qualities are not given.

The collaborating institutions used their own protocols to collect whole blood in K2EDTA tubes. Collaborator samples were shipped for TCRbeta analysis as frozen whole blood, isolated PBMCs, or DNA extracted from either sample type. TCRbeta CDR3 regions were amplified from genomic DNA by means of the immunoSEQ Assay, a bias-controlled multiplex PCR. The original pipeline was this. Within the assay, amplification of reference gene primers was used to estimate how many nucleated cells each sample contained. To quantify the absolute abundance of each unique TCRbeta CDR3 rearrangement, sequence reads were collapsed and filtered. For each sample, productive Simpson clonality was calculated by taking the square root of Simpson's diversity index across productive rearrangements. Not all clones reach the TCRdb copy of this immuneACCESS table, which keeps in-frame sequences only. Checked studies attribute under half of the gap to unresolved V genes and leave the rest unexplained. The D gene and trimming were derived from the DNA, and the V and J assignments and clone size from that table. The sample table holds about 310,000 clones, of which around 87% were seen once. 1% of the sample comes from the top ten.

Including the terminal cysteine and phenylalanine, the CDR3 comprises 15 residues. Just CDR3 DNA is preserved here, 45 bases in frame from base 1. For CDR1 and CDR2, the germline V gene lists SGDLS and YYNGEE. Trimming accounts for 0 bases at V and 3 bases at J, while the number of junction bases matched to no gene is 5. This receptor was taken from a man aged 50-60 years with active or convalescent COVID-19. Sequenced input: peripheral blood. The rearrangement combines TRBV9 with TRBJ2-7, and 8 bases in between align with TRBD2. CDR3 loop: CASSVAPGGNYEQYF. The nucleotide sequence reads TGTGCCAGCAGCGTAGCTCCGGGGGGGAACTACGAGCAGTACTTC.